Each of the 18 T cell receptor beta chains below was sequenced from the same sample in a study of cytomegalovirus exposure and HLA in healthy donors. Primers: 60 Vbeta forward and 13 Jbeta reverse. Assay used: immunoSEQ multiplex PCR; TCRdb lists only in-frame clones, some missing. The data show 150,000 to 160,000 clones, with approximately 74% seen just once and about 2.1% held by the top ten. Sequences were obtained from PBMCs. Source of these receptors: a man younger than 40 in good health and CMV-seronegative.

The gene calls are TRBV9 and TRBJ2-1, with a possible D match to TRBD1 (5 bases). Trimming cost V 0 bases and J 9 bases, with 13 bases left between them. The germline CDR1 and CDR2 sequences are SGDLS and YYNGEE. The CDR3 consists of 14 residues. The CDR3 loop is CASSVEVGLGEQFF. DNA for the CDR3: TGTGCCAGCAGCGTAGAGGTGGGGCTGGGTGAGCAGTTCTTC. Full variable domain (outside the CDR3, taken from reference TRBV9 and TRBJ2-1): DSGVTQTPKHLITATGQRVTLRCSPRSGDLSVYWYQQSLDQGLQFLIQYYNGEERAKGNILERFSAQQFPDLHSELNLSSLELGDSALYFCASSVEVGLGEQFFGPGTRLTVL.

This clone was detected a few times. The J gene is TRBJ2-5, the V gene TRBV9, with D perhaps TRBD1 (6 bases). The CDR3 covers 15 residues. Trimming shortened V by 1 base and J by 0 bases, and 10 bases separated the two germline ends. CDR1 is SGDLS, CDR2 YYNGEE, per germline. The chain's CDR3 is CASSVSRGDQETQYF. In nucleotides, the CDR3 is TGTGCCAGCAGCGTAAGCAGGGGCGACCAAGAGACCCAGTACTTC.

The chain uses TRBV21-1 and TRBJ2-3; the DNA was not used to check the table's D call, TRBD1. TRBV21-1 is a pseudogene locus. This CDR3 has 23 amino acids. CDR3 in DNA: TGTGCCAGCAGCAAAGTTCTGGGACAGGGGGATCGCCGGGGACCTATTCCCACAGATACGCAGTATTTT. It codes for CASSKVLGQGDRRGPIPTDTQYF.

The chain has TRBV4-2 and TRBJ1-1; 8 bases match TRBD1. CDR1 is LGHNA, CDR2 YNFKEQ, per germline. CDR3 size: 16 residues. Losses at the gene ends were 4 bases for V and 5 bases for J; bases not matched to a gene: 12. CDR3: CASSPMSQGARTEAFF. The CDR3, as DNA: TGTGCCAGCAGCCCCATGTCCCAGGGGGCGAGGACTGAAGCTTTCTTT.

V is TRBV2 and J is TRBJ1-1; 7 bases line up with TRBD1. CDR3 length: 13 residues. V was clipped by 7 bases and J by 4 bases; unmatched bases: 6. From germline, CDR1 is SNHLY and CDR2 FYNNEI. CDR3 DNA: TGTGCCAGCATGGAGGGGGCAGGCACTGAAGCTTTCTTT. This gives the protein CASMEGAGTEAFF.

The chain uses TRBV7-6 and TRBJ2-7, with a possible D match to TRBD2 (6 bases). Trimming shortened V by 1 base and J by 2 bases, and 12 bases separated the two germline ends. This CDR3 is 15 amino acids long. CDR1 and CDR2 from the germline V gene are SGHVS and FNYEAQ. The CDR3 protein is CASSLGSTGAYEQYF. CDR3 coding DNA: TGTGCCAGCAGCTTAGGTTCCACGGGAGCCTACGAGCAGTACTTC.

The chain is built from TRBV4-2 and TRBJ1-6; a possible D gene is TRBD1 (5 bases). Germline V CDR1 and CDR2: LGHNA, YNFKEQ. The ends were cut back, 1 base at V and 7 bases at J, with 11 bases in the middle. This CDR3 contains 15 residues. CDR3 sequence reads: CASSQGQRRNSPLHF. Written as DNA, the CDR3 is TGTGCCAGCAGCCAAGGACAGCGAAGGAATTCACCCCTCCACTTT.

The J gene is TRBJ1-1, the V gene TRBV6-1, with 10 bases aligning to TRBD1. Trimming removed 2 bases from V and 0 bases from J; junction bases left unmatched: 3. The CDR3 runs 16 residues. From germline, CDR1 is MNHNS and CDR2 SASEGT. The CDR3 region is CASSEPGQGMNTEAFF. The CDR3 nucleotides are TGTGCCAGCAGTGAACCGGGACAGGGGATGAACACTGAAGCTTTCTTT.

The J gene is TRBJ2-7, the V gene TRBV9; D is perhaps TRBD1 (5 bases). The V end was cut by 2 bases, the J end by 6 bases, with 9 bases between. Germline values: CDR1 SGDLS, CDR2 YYNGEE. CDR3 size: 12 residues. The CDR3 nucleotides are TGTGCCAGCAGCGTGGAAGGGGTCGAGCAGTACTTC. The encoded protein is CASSVEGVEQYF.

The chain carries TRBV5-6 and TRBJ1-1; unclear D gene. CDR3 length: 15 residues. From germline, CDR1 is SGHDT and CDR2 YYEEEE. V shed 1 base and J shed 6 bases, with 16 bases lying between them. The CDR3 protein is CASSLLQSQFAEAFF. CDR3 in DNA: TGTGCCAGCAGCTTGTTGCAGTCTCAGTTCGCTGAAGCTTTCTTT.

This clone has just one count. The J gene is TRBJ2-3, the V gene TRBV18, with D perhaps TRBD1 (6 bases). Germline V gives CDR1 KGHSH, CDR2 LQKENI. The CDR3 consists of 15 residues. V was pared by 3 bases and J by 2 bases, with 12 bases between. CDR3 in DNA: TGTGCCAGCTCACCCCGGGACACCTCCACAGATACGCAGTATTTT. This codes for CASSPRDTSTDTQYF.

This chain joins TRBV7-3 and TRBJ1-1; 8 nucleotides match TRBD1. CDR3 length: 15 residues. The germline gives CDR1 SGHTA, CDR2 FQGTGA. The V gene end was trimmed by 2 bases and the J gene end by 3 bases; junction bases not matched to a gene: 5. CDR3 DNA: TGTGCCAGCAGCTTAGAGGCAGGGGGCCACACTGAAGCTTTCTTT. Translating gives CASSLEAGGHTEAFF.

This clone was recorded a few times. The chain recombines TRBV6-6 with TRBJ1-4; the D is unclear. V lost 8 bases and J 3 bases, leaving 10 bases between the germline ends. The CDR3 length is 13 residues. Germline CDR1 MNHNY, CDR2 SVGAGI (reference sequence). CDR3 sequence: CASGRRANEKLFF. The CDR3 region has the DNA TGTGCCAGCGGCAGACGGGCTAATGAAAAACTGTTTTTT.

The chain carries TRBV6-6 and TRBJ2-3; D not resolved. Germline CDR1 and CDR2: MNHNY and SVGAGI (reference sequence). The CDR3 covers 14 residues. V gave up 0 bases and J gave up 0 bases, with 4 bases separating them. This CDR3 is CASSYSSSTDTQYF. The CDR3 DNA follows: TGTGCCAGCAGTTACTCCTCTAGCACAGATACGCAGTATTTT.

This chain connects TRBV5-6 to TRBJ1-2; the match to TRBD1 covers 7 bases. There are 12 residues in the CDR3. Germline V gene sequence: CDR1 SGHDT, CDR2 YYEEEE. V lost 2 bases to trimming and J lost 8 bases; unmatched junction nucleotides: 3. CDR3 nucleotide sequence: TGTGCCAGCAGCTTAGTGACAGGGGGCTACACCTTC. Translated, it gives CASSLVTGGYTF.

V gene TRBV4-2 combines with J gene TRBJ2-7, with TRBD2 identical over 8 bases. The CDR3 runs 14 residues. The germline V gene has CDR1 LGHNA and CDR2 YNFKEQ. The V gene end was trimmed by 0 bases and the J gene end by 5 bases; junction bases not matched to a gene: 3. The CDR3 is CASSQESGGDEQYF. CDR3 in DNA: TGTGCCAGCAGCCAAGAGAGCGGGGGAGACGAGCAGTACTTC.

The V and J genes are TRBV6-1 and TRBJ2-7; TRBD2 matches at 9 bases. The J segment lost 2 bases and the V segment lost 3 bases, leaving 8 bases of the junction unmatched. Germline CDR1 is MNHNS and CDR2 is SASEGT. This CDR3 contains 16 residues. CDR3 nucleotide sequence: TGTGCCAGCAGTGACAGGGGACTAGCCCGCACCTACGAGCAGTACTTC. Amino acid sequence: CASSDRGLARTYEQYF.

J is TRBJ1-1 and V is TRBV7-9; D perhaps matches TRBD1 (5 bases). Germline assignment: CDR1 SEHNR and CDR2 FQNEAQ (reference sequence). CDR3 length: 13 residues. Trimming took 2 bases from V and 5 from J, leaving 9 bases between them. CDR3 sequence reads: CASSLKEGTEAFF. Written as DNA, the CDR3 is TGTGCCAGCAGCTTAAAGGAGGGGACTGAAGCTTTCTTT.